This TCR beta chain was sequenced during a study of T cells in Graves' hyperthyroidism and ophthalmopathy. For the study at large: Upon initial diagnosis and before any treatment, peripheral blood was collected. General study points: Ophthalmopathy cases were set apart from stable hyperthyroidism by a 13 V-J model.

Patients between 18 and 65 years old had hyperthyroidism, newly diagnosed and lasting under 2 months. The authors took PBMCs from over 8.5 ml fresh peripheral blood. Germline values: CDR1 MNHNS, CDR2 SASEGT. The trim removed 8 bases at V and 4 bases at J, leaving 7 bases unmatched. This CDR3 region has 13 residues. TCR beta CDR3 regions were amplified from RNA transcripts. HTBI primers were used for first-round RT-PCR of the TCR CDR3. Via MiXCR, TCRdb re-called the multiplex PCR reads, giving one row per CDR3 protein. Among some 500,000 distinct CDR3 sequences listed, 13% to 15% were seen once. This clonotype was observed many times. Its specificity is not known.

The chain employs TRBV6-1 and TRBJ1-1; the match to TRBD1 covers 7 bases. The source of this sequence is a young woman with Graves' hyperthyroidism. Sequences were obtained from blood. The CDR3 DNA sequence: TGTGCCAGCTTAAAACAGGGGAGCACTGAAGCTTTCTTT. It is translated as CASLKQGSTEAFF.